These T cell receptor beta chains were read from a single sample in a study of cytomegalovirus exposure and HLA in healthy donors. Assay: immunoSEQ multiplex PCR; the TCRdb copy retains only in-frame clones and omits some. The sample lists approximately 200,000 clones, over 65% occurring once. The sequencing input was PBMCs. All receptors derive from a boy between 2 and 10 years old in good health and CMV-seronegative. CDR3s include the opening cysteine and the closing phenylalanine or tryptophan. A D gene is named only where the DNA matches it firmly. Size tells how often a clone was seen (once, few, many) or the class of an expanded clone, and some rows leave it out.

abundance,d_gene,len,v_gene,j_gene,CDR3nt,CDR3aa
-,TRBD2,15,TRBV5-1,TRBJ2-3,TGCGCCAGCAGCTTGGGGGACTACAACACAGATACGCAGTATTTT,CASSLGDYNTDTQYF
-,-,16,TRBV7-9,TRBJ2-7,TGTGCCAGCAGCCCCAACCCCCGGGGTATCTCCTACGAGCAGTACTTC,CASSPNPRGISYEQYF
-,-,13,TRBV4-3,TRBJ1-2,TGCGCCAGCAGCCAAGGTCAACATCATGGCTACACCTTC,CASSQGQHHGYTF
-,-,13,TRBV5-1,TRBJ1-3,TGCGCCAGCAGCTCAGAAATTGGAAACACCATATATTTT,CASSSEIGNTIYF
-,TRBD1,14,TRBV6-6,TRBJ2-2,TGTGCCATAAACAGGGGGACGGGGACCGGGGAGCTGTTTTTT,CAINRGTGTGELFF
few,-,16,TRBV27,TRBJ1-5,TGTGCCAGCAGCCACACAGCGGGCGTGGGCAATCAGCCCCAGCATTTT,CASSHTAGVGNQPQHF
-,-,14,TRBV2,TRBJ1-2,TGTGCCAGCAGTGAATCTAGAGGGCTCGATGGCTACACCTTC,CASSESRGLDGYTF
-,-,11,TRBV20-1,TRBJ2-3,TGCAGTCCCTCCCAGGGGGATACGCAGTATTTT,CSPSQGDTQYF
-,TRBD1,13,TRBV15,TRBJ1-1,TGTGCCACCAGTGGACAGGGCGGCACTGAAGCTTTCTTT,CATSGQGGTEAFF
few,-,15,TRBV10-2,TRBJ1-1,TGCGCCAGCAGTGACGTTGTCAGTATGAACACTGAAGCTTTCTTT,CASSDVVSMNTEAFF
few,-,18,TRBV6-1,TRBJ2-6,TGTGCCAGCAGTGCGCAGGGGATTCACCTCTCTGGGGCCAACGTCCTGACTTTC,CASSAQGIHLSGANVLTF
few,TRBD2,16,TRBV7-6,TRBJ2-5,TGTGCCAGCAGTCCTATCAGCGGGGGGCCCCAAGAGACCCAGTACTTC,CASSPISGGPQETQYF
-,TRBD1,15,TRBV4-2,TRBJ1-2,TGTGCCAGCAGCCAATCGGACAGGGTAGGCTATGGCTACACCTTC,CASSQSDRVGYGYTF
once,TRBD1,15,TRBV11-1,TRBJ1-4,TGTGCCAGCAGCTTGACCGGGACAGGGACTGAAAAACTGTTTTTT,CASSLTGTGTEKLFF
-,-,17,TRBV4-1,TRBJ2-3,TGCGCCAGCAGCCAAGAATGGACAGTCCTCCCCACAGATACGCAGTATTTT,CASSQEWTVLPTDTQYF
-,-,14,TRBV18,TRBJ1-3,TGTGCCAGCTCACCACAACAGGGAGGAAACACCATATATTTT,CASSPQQGGNTIYF
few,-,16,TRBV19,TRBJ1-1,TGTGCCAGTAGTATAGATCGGGTCGGGGTGAACACTGAAGCTTTCTTT,CASSIDRVGVNTEAFF
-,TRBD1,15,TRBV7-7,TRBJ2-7,TGTGCTAGCAGCTTAGGGGCAGGGGGCTCCTACGAGCAGTACTTC,CASSLGAGGSYEQYF
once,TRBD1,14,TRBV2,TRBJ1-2,TGTGCCAGCAGTGCCGGGACAGGAAACTATGGCTACACCTTC,CASSAGTGNYGYTF
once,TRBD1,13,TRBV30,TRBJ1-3,TGTGCCTGGAGTCTGGGACAGGGAAACACCATATATTTT,CAWSLGQGNTIYF
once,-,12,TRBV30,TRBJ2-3,TGTGCCTGGAGTGGAACTAGCGATACGCAGTATTTT,CAWSGTSDTQYF
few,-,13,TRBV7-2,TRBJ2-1,TGTGCCAGCAGAATACAGGGTTACAATGAGCAGTTCTTC,CASRIQGYNEQFF
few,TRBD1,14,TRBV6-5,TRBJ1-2,TGTGCCAGCAGTGTCGCCAGGGGGAACTATGGCTACACCTTC,CASSVARGNYGYTF
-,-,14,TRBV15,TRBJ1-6,TGTGCCACCAGCAGAGACCGGGTAGGATCACCCCTCCACTTT,CATSRDRVGSPLHF